Sequencing of this T cell receptor (beta chain) was carried out in a study of lymphopenia after photon versus proton radiotherapy. Sequencing was performed with immunoSEQ multiplex PCR; in TCRdb, only in-frame clones are kept and a portion is missing. The sample contains about 160,000 clones, around nine tenths of which appear only once. The ends were cut back, 0 bases at V and 6 bases at J, with 19 bases in the middle. Germline V gene data show CDR1 as MNHNS and CDR2 as SASEGT. This CDR3 comprises 17 residues. This receptor was taken from a man aged 45-60 years with gastric cancer. This sequence joins TRBV6-1 and TRBJ2-3; the D is unclear. This specimen consisted of peripheral blood, obtained from a patient treated with photon-based radiotherapy. The CDR3 region has the DNA TGTGCCAGCAGTGAAGCGCTTCTAACAGTTTCTGGGGATACGCAGTATTTT. Protein sequence: CASSEALLTVSGDTQYF.